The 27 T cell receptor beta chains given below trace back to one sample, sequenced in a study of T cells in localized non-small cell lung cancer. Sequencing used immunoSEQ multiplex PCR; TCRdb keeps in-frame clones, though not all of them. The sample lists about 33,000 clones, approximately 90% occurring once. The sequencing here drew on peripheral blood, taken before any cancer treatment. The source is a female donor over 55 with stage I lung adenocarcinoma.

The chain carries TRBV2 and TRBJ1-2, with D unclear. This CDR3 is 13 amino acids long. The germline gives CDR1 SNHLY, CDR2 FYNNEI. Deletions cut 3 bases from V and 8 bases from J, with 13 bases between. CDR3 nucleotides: TGTGCCAGCAGTGACCCTCCCACCGGAGGCTACACCTTC. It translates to CASSDPPTGGYTF.

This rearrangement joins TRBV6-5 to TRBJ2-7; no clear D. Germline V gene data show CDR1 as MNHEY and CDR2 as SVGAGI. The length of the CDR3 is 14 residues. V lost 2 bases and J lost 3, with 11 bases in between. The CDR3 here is CASSYTGLGYEQYF. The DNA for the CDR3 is TGTGCCAGCAGTTACACCGGGTTGGGCTACGAGCAGTACTTC.

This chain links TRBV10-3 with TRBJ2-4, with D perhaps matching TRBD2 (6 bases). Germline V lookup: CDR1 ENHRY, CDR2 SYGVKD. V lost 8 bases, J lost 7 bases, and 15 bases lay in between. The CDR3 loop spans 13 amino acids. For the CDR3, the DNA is TGTGCCATCTCGGGAACGGAGGGGAACATTCAGTACTTC. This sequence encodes CAISGTEGNIQYF.

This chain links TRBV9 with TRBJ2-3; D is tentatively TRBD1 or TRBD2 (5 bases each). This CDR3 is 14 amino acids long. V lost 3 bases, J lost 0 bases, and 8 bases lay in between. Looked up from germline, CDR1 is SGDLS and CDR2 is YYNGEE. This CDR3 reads CASSDGGSTDTQYF. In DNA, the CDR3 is TGTGCCAGCAGCGATGGGGGTAGCACAGATACGCAGTATTTT.

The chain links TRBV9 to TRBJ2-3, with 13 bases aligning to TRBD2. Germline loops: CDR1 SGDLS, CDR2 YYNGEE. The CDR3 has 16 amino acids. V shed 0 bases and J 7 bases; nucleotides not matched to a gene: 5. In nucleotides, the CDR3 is TGTGCCAGCAGCGTAGCGACTAGCGGGGGGATACATACGCAGTATTTT. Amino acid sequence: CASSVATSGGIHTQYF.

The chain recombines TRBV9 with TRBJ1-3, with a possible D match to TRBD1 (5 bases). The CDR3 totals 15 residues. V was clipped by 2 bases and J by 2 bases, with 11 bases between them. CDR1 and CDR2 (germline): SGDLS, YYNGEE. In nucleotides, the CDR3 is TGTGCCAGCAGCGTCCAGGGAGGGCCTGGAAACACCATATATTTT. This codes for CASSVQGGPGNTIYF.

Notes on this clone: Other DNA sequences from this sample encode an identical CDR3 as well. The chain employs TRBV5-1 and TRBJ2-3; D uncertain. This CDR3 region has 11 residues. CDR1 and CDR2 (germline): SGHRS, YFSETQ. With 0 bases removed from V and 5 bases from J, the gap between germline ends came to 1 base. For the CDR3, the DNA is TGCGCCAGCAGCTTGGAAGATACGCAGTATTTT. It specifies CASSLEDTQYF.

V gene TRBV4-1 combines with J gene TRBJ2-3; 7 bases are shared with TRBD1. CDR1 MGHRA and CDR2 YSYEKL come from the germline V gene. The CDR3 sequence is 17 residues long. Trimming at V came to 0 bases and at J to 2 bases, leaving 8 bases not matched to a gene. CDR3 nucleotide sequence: TGCGCCAGCAGCCAAGATGTTGCAGGGGGTCCCACAGATACGCAGTATTTT. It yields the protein CASSQDVAGGPTDTQYF.

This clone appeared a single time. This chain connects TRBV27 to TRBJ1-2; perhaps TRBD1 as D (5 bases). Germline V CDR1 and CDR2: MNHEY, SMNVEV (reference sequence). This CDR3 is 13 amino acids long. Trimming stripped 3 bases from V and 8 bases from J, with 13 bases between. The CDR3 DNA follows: TGTGCCAGCAGTTTTCAGGGTAGCAACGGCTACACCTTC. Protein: CASSFQGSNGYTF.

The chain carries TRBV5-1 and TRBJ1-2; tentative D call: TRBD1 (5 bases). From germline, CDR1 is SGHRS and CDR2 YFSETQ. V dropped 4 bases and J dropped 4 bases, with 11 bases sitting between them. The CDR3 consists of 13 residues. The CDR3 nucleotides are TGCGCCAGCAGCGCAGGGTTTCTCTATGGCTACACCTTC. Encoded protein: CASSAGFLYGYTF.

CDR3 nucleotides: TGTGCCAGCACCGTAGACAGGGTAAATGGCTACACCTTC. Protein product: CASTVDRVNGYTF. The chain links TRBV28 to TRBJ1-2; 7 bases align to TRBD1. The V and J ends lost 7 bases and 6 bases, in that order; junction bases with no gene match: 8. The CDR3 loop spans 13 amino acids. Germline CDR1 is MDHEN and CDR2 is SYDVKM.

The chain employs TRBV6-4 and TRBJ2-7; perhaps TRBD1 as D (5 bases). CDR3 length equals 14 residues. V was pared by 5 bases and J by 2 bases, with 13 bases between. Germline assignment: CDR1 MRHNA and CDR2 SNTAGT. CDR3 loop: CASSRGGATYEQYF. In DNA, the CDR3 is TGTGCCAGCAGTCGCGGTGGGGCCACCTACGAGCAGTACTTC.

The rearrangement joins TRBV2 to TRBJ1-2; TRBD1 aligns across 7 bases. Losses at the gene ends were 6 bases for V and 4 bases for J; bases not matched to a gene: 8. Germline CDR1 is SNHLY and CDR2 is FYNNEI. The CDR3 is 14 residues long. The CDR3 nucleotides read TGTGCCAGCAGCAGCACGGGACAGCCCTATGGCTACACCTTC. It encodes CASSSTGQPYGYTF.

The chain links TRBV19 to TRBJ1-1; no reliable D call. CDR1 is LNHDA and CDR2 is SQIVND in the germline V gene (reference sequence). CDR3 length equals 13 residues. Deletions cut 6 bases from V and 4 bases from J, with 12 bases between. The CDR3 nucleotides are TGTGCCAGTAGCCTGACCGCTATCACTGAAGCTTTCTTT. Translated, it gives CASSLTAITEAFF.

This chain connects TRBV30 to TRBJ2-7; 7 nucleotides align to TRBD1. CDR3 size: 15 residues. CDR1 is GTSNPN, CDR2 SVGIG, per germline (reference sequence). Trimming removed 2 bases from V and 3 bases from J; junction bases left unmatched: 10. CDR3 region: CAWSFIDRDGYEQYF. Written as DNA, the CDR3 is TGTGCCTGGAGTTTCATCGACAGGGACGGCTACGAGCAGTACTTC.

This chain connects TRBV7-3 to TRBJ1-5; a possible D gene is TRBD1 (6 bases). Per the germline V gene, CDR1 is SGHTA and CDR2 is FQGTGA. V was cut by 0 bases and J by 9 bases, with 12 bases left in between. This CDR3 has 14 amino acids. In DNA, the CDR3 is TGTGCCAGCAGCTTAACAGGGGGGGCCTCGCCCCAGCATTTT. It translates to CASSLTGGASPQHF.

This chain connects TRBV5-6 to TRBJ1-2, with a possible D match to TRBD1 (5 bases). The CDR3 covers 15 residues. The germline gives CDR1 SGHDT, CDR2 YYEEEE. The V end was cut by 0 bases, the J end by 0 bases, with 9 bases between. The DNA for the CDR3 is TGTGCCAGCAGCTTGGCCGCGGGGGCTAACTATGGCTACACCTTC. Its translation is CASSLAAGANYGYTF.

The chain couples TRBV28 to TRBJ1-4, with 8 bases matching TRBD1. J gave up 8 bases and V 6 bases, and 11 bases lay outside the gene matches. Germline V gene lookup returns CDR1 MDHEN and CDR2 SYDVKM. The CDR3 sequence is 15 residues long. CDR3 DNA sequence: TGTGCCAGCAGCCGAGACAGGGGAGTAGGCGAAAAACTGTTTTTT. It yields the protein CASSRDRGVGEKLFF.

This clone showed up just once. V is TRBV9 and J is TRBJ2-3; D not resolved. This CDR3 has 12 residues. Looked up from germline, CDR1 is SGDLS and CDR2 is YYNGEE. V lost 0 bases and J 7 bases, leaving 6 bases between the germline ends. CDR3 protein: CASSVEHNTQYF. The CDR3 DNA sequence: TGTGCCAGCAGCGTAGAGCATAATACGCAGTATTTT.

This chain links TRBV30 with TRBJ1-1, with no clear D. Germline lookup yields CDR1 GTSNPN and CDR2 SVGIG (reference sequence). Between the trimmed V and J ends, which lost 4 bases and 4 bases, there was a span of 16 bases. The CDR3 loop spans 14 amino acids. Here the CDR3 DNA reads TGTGCCTGGACGGCCCCCCGGGGAAGCACTGAAGCTTTCTTT. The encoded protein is CAWTAPRGSTEAFF.

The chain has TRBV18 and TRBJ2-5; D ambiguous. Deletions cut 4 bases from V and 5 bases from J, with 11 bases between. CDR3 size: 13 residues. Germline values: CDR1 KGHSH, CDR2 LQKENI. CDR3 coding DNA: TGTGCCAGCTCACGGAACCTCCTTGAGACCCAGTACTTC. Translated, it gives CASSRNLLETQYF.

CDR3: CASSPDRNSNQPQHF. The CDR3 DNA is TGTGCCAGCAGTCCTGACAGAAATAGCAATCAGCCCCAGCATTTT. This chain links TRBV27 with TRBJ1-5, with a possible D match to TRBD1 (5 bases). V lost 5 bases, J lost 0 bases, and 11 bases lay in between. This CDR3 is built from 15 residues. The germline V gene has CDR1 MNHEY and CDR2 SMNVEV (reference sequence).

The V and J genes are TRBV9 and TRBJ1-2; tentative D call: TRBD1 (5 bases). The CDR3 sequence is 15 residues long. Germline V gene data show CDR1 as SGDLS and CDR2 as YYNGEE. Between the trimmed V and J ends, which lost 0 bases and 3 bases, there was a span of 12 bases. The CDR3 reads CASSVEVRGDYGYTF. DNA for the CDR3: TGTGCCAGCAGCGTAGAGGTCAGAGGGGACTATGGCTACACCTTC.

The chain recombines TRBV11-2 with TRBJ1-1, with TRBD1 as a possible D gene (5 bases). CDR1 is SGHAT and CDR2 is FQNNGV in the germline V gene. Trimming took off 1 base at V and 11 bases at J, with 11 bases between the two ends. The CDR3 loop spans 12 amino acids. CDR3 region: CASSLAPGRAFF. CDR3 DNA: TGTGCCAGCAGCTTAGCTCCAGGGAGGGCTTTCTTT.

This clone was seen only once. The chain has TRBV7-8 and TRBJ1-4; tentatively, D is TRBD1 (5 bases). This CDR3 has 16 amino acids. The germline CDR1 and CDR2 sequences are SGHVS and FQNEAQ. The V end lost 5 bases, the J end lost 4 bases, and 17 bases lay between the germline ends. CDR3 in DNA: TGTGCCAGCAGCCCGGCGGGACGGATCGTTAATGAAAAACTGTTTTTT. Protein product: CASSPAGRIVNEKLFF. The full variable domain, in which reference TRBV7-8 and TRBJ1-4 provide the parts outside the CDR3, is GAGVSQSPRYKVAKRGQDVALRCDPISGHVSLFWYQQALGQGPEFLTYFQNEAQLDKSGLPSDRFFAERPEGSVSTLKIQRTQQEDSAVYLCASSPAGRIVNEKLFFGSGTQLSVL.

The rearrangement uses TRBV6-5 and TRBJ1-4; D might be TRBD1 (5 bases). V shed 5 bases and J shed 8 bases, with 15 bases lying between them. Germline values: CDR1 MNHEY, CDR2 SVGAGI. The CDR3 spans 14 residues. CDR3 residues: CASSRDPGREKLFF. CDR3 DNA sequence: TGTGCCAGCAGTCGGGACCCCGGGAGGGAAAAACTGTTTTTT.

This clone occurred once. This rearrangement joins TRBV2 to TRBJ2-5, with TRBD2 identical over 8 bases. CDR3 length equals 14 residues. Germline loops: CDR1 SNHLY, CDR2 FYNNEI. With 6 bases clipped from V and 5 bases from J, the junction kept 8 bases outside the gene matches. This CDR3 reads CASSFGLAGETQYF. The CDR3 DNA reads TGTGCCAGCAGCTTCGGACTAGCTGGGGAGACCCAGTACTTC.